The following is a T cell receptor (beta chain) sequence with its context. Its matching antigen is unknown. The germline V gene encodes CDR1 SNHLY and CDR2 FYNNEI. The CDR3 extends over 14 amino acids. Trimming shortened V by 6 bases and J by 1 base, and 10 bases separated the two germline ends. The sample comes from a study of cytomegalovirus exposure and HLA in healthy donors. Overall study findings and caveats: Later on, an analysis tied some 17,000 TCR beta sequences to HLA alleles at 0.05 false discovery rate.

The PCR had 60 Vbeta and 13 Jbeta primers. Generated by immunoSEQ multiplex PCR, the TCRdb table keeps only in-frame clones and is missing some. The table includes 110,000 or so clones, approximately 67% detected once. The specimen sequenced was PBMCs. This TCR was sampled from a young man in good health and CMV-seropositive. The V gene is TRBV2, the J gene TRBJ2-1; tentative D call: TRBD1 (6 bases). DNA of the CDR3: TGTGCCAGCAGACCCAGGGGTTCCTACAATGAGCAGTTCTTC. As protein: CASRPRGSYNEQFF.